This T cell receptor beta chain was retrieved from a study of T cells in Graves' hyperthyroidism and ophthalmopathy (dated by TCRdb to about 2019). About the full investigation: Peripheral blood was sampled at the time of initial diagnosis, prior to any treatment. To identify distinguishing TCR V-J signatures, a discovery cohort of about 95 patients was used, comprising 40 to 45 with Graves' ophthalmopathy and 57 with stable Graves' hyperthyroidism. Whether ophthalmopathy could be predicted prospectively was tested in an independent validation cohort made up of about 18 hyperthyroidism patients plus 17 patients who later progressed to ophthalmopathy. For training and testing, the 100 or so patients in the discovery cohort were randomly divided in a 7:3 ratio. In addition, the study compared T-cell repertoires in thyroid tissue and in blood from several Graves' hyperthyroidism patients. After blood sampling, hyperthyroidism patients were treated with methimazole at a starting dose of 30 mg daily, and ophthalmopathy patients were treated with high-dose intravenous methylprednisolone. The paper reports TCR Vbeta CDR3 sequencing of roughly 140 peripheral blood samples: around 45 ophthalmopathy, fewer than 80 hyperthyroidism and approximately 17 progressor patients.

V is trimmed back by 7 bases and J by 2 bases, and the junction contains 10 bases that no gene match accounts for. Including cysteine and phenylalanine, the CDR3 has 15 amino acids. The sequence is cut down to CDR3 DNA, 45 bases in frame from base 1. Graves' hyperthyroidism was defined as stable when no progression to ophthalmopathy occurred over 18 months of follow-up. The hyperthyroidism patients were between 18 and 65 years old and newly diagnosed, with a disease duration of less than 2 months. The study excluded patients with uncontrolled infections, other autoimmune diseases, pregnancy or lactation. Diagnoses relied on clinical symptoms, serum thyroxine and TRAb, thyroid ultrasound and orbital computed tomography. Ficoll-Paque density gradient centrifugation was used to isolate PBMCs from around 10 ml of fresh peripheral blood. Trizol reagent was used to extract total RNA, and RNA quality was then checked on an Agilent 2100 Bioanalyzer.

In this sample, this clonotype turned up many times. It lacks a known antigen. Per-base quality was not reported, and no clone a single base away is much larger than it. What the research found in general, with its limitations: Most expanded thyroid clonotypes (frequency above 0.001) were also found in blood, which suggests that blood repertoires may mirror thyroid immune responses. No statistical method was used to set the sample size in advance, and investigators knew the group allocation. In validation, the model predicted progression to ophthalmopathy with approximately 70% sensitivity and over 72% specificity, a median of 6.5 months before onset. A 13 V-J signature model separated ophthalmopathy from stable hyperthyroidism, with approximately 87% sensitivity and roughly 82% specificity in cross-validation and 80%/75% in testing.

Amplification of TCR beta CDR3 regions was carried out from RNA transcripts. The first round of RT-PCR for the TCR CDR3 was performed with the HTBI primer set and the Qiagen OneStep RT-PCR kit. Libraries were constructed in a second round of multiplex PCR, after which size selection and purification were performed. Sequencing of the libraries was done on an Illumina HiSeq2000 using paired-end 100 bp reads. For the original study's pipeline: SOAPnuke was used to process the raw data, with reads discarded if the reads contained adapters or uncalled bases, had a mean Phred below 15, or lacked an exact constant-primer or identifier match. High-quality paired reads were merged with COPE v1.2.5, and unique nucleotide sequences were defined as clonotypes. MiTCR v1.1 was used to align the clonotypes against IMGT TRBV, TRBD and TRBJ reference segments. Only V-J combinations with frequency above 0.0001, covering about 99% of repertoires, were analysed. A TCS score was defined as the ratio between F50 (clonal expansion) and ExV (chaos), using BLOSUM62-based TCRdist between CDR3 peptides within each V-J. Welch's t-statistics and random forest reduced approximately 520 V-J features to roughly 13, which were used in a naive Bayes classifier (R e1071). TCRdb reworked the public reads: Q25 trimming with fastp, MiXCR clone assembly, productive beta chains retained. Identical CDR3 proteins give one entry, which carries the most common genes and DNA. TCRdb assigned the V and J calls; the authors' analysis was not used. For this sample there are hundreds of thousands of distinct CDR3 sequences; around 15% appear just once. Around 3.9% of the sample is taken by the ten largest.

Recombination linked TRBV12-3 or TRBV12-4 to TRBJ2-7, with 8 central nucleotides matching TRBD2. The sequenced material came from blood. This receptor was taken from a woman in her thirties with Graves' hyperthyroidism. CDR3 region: CASTETSGRTYEQYF. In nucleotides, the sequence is TGTGCCAGCACCGAAACTAGCGGAAGAACCTACGAGCAGTACTTC.